This T cell receptor beta chain is drawn from a study of control samples from healthy donors and cancer patients. Generated by immunoSEQ multiplex PCR, the TCRdb table keeps only in-frame clones and is missing some. The sample carries 90,000 to 110,000 clones, 85% to 90% recorded once. The CDR3 totals 14 residues. CDR1 SGHDT and CDR2 YYEEEE come from the germline V gene. V was cut by 4 bases and J by 4 bases, with 14 bases left in between. The chain joins TRBV5-6 to TRBJ1-2; tentative D call: TRBD1 (6 bases). The source material was blood. The TCR was taken from a woman between 45 and 65 years old in good health. The CDR3: CASSPIGGIYGYTF. The DNA for the CDR3 is TGTGCCAGCAGCCCCATAGGGGGGATCTATGGCTACACCTTC. The variable domain in full, with the rest retrieved from reference TRBV5-6 and TRBJ1-2, is DAGVTQSPTHLIKTRGQQVTLRCSPKSGHDTVSWYQQALGQGPQFIFQYYEEEERQRGNFPDRFSGHQFPNYSSELNVNALLLGDSALYLCASSPIGGIYGYTFGSGTRLTVV.